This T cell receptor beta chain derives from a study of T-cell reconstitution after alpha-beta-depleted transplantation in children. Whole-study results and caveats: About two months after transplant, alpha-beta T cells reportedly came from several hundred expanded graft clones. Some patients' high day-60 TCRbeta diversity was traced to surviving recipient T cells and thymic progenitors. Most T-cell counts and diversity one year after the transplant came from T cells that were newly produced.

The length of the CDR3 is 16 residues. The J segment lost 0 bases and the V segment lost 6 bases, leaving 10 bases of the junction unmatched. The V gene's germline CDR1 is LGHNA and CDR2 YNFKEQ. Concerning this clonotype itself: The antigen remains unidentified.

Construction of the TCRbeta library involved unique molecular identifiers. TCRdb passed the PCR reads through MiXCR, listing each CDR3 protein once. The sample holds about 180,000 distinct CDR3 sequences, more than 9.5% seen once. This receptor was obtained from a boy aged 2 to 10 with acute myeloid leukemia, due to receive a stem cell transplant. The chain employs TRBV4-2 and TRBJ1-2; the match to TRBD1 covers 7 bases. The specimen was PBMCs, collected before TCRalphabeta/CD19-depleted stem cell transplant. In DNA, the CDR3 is TGTGCCAGCAGACAATCGGGACAGATTACTAACTATGGCTACACCTTC. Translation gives CASRQSGQITNYGYTF.